A selection of T cell receptor beta chains follows, all from one sample in a study of cytomegalovirus exposure and HLA in healthy donors. Repertoires were generated with immunoSEQ multiplex PCR, while TCRdb's copy carries only in-frame clones and drops some. The repertoire holds under 200,000 clones, with approximately 80% as singletons. The sample comprised PBMCs. These receptors were obtained from a male donor in good health and CMV-seropositive. CDR3s include the opening cysteine and the closing phenylalanine or tryptophan. The D gene is left open where the match is weak. Where a row states a size, it is once, few, many or the class of an expanded clone; other rows omit it.

cdr3_aa: CASIPGTGAHEQYF
cdr3_nt: TGTGCCAGCATCCCCGGGACAGGGGCCCACGAGCAGTACTTC
clone_size: NA
j_call: TRBJ2-7
d_call: TRBD1
v_call: TRBV5-8

cdr3_aa: CASARQDTQYF
cdr3_nt: TGTGCCAGCGCGCGACAGGATACGCAGTATTTT
clone_size: NA
j_call: TRBJ2-3
d_call: NA
v_call: TRBV28

cdr3_aa: CASSEPGRAEAFF
cdr3_nt: TGCGCCAGCAGTGAGCCGGGAAGGGCTGAAGCTTTCTTT
clone_size: NA
j_call: TRBJ1-1
d_call: NA
v_call: TRBV10-1

cdr3_aa: CAWSSGLAQYEQYF
cdr3_nt: TGTGCCTGGAGTTCAGGACTAGCGCAATACGAGCAGTACTTC
clone_size: NA
j_call: TRBJ2-7
d_call: TRBD2
v_call: TRBV30

cdr3_aa: CASSPPAGPGEQYF
cdr3_nt: TGTGCCAGCAGCCCTCCGGCTGGACCGGGGGAGCAGTACTTC
clone_size: few
j_call: TRBJ2-7
d_call: NA
v_call: TRBV11-3

cdr3_aa: CASSDPGQQRNSPLHF
cdr3_nt: TGTGCCAGCAGCGACCCGGGACAGCAGAGGAATTCACCCCTCCACTTT
clone_size: NA
j_call: TRBJ1-6
d_call: TRBD1
v_call: TRBV7-2

cdr3_aa: CASSPGTSGSSYEQYF
cdr3_nt: TGTGCCAGCAGCCCCGGGACTAGCGGGAGCTCCTACGAGCAGTACTTC
clone_size: NA
j_call: TRBJ2-7
d_call: TRBD2
v_call: TRBV7-2

cdr3_aa: CASSRRRESYEQYF
cdr3_nt: TGTGCCAGCAGCCGGAGGCGGGAGAGCTACGAGCAGTACTTC
clone_size: NA
j_call: TRBJ2-7
d_call: TRBD2
v_call: TRBV5-4

cdr3_aa: CASSLGTGANTGELFF
cdr3_nt: TGTGCCAGCAGCTTAGGGACAGGGGCAAACACCGGGGAGCTGTTTTTT
clone_size: NA
j_call: TRBJ2-2
d_call: TRBD1
v_call: TRBV7-6

cdr3_aa: CATSRGAQRGNTIYF
cdr3_nt: TGTGCCACCTCCCGGGGGGCTCAACGTGGAAACACCATATATTTT
clone_size: NA
j_call: TRBJ1-3
d_call: NA
v_call: TRBV7-2

cdr3_aa: CASSTGQTLNYGYTF
cdr3_nt: TGTGCCAGCAGTACCGGACAGACCCTCAACTATGGCTACACCTTC
clone_size: once
j_call: TRBJ1-2
d_call: NA
v_call: TRBV6-6

cdr3_aa: CASSVSAGALNEKLFF
cdr3_nt: TGTGCCAGCAGCGTCTCCGCGGGGGCGCTTAATGAAAAACTGTTTTTT
clone_size: NA
j_call: TRBJ1-4
d_call: NA
v_call: TRBV11-3

cdr3_aa: CASSSRRGNTIYF
cdr3_nt: TGTGCCAGCAGCTCCCGTCGGGGGAACACCATATATTTT
clone_size: few
j_call: TRBJ1-3
d_call: NA
v_call: TRBV28

cdr3_aa: CASSQNGEVGNTGELFF
cdr3_nt: TGTGCCAGCAGCCAGAACGGGGAGGTAGGGAACACCGGGGAGCTGTTTTTT
clone_size: NA
j_call: TRBJ2-2
d_call: NA
v_call: TRBV5-4

cdr3_aa: CSSSYTGTGGNEQFF
cdr3_nt: TGTTCCAGCAGCTATACTGGGACCGGGGGGAATGAGCAGTTCTTC
clone_size: NA
j_call: TRBJ2-1
d_call: TRBD2
v_call: TRBV7-9

cdr3_aa: CASSVSGSSYNEQFF
cdr3_nt: TGTGCCAGCAGCGTCTCCGGGAGCTCCTACAATGAGCAGTTCTTC
clone_size: NA
j_call: TRBJ2-1
d_call: NA
v_call: TRBV9